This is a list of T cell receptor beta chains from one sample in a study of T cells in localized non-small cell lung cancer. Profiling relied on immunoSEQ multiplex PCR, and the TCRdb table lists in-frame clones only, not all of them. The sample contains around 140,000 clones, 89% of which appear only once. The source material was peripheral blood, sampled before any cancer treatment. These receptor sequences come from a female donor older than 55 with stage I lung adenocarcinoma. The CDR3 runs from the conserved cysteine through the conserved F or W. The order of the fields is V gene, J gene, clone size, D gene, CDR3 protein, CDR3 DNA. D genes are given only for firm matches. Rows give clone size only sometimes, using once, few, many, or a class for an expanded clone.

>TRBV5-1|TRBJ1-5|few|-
CASSMAGNQPQHF
TGCGCCAGCAGCATGGCCGGCAATCAGCCCCAGCATTTT
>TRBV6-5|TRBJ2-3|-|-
CASSSLGDTQYF
TGTGCCAGCAGTTCCCTGGGAGATACGCAGTATTTT
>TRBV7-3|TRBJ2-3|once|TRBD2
CASSLLAGADTQYF
TGTGCCAGCAGCCTTCTAGCGGGAGCAGATACGCAGTATTTT
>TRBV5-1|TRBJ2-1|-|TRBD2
CASSLIAGVYYNEQFF
TGCGCCAGCAGCTTGATCGCGGGAGTGTACTACAATGAGCAGTTCTTC
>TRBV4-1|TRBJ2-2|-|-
CASSRPGQNTGELFF
TGCGCCAGCAGCCGACCGGGACAGAACACCGGGGAGCTGTTTTTT
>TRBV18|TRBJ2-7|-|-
CASSPQARGIYEQYF
TGTGCCAGCTCACCACAGGCAAGGGGGATCTACGAGCAGTACTTC
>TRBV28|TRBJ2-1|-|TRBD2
CASSHPGLGDNEQFF
TGTGCCAGCAGTCACCCGGGACTAGGGGACAATGAGCAGTTCTTC
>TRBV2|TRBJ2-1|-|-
CASSRTSYNEQFF
TGTGCCAGCAGCCGGACATCCTACAATGAGCAGTTCTTC
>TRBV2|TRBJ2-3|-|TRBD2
CASSGPGLAGISTDTQYF
TGTGCCAGCAGTGGTCCGGGACTAGCGGGTATAAGCACAGATACGCAGTATTTT
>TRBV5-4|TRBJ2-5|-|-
CASGTGETQYF
TGTGCCAGCGGTACGGGGGAGACCCAGTACTTC
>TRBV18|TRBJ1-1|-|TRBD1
CASSPLETGVSTNTEAFF
TGTGCCAGCTCACCACTTGAGACAGGGGTCTCCACGAACACTGAAGCTTTCTTT
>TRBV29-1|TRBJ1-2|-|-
CSVRDGYYGYTF
TGCAGCGTGCGGGACGGCTACTATGGCTACACCTTC
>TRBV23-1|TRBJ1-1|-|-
CASSLWKNTEAFF
TGCGCCAGCAGTCTGTGGAAGAACACTGAAGCTTTCTTT
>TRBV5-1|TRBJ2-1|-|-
CASSQPAPLGEQFF
TGCGCCAGCAGCCAGCCAGCGCCCCTCGGTGAGCAGTTCTTC
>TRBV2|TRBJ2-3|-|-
CASSWAGRTDTQYF
TGTGCCAGCTCTTGGGCGGGGCGCACAGATACGCAGTATTTT
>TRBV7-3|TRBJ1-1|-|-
CASSLTGGSGIPEAFF
TGTGCCAGCAGCTTAACGGGCGGGAGTGGCATCCCTGAAGCTTTCTTT
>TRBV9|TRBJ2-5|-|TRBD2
CASSVAPSGGGQETQYF
TGTGCCAGCAGCGTAGCACCGAGCGGGGGGGGCCAAGAGACCCAGTACTTC
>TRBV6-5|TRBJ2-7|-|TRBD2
CASRLAGGTYEQYF
TGTGCCAGCCGGCTAGCGGGAGGGACCTACGAGCAGTACTTC
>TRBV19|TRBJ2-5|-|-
CASSTTGWEETQYF
TGTGCCAGTAGTACCACTGGTTGGGAAGAGACCCAGTACTTC
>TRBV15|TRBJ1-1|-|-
CATSRDAGEAFF
TGTGCCACCAGCAGAGATGCAGGTGAAGCTTTCTTT
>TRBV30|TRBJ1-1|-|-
CAWSVQAGWTEAFF
TGTGCCTGGAGTGTACAGGCAGGGTGGACTGAAGCTTTCTTT
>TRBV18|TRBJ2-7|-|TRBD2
CASSPPSLRGSSYEQYF
TGTGCCAGCTCACCACCTTCTCTGCGGGGGTCCTCCTACGAGCAGTACTTC